This T cell receptor beta chain was sequenced in a study of cytomegalovirus exposure and HLA in healthy donors. Study-wide points: A list of 150 to 200 TCR beta chains associated with cytomegalovirus was given. Donors belonging to an Asian-associated ancestry cluster reportedly showed fewer N-insertions in productive TCRs than the roughly 670-donor mean, according to what a later analysis found.

As regards this clone: Its antigen is as yet unknown.

The CDR3 totals 15 residues. Germline V lookup: CDR1 SEHNR, CDR2 FQNEAQ (reference sequence). V lost 4 bases to trimming and J lost 0 bases, with 10 bases between them. Both 60 Vbeta primers and 13 Jbeta primers went into the PCR. TCRdb's copy holds only in-frame clones and misses some; the assay was immunoSEQ multiplex PCR. The sample contains about 170,000 clones, over 60% of which appear only once. The chain has TRBV7-9 and TRBJ2-1; tentative D call: TRBD1 (5 bases). The receptor was isolated from a girl aged 5-17 years in good health and CMV-seronegative. Sequencing was done on a sample of PBMCs. The CDR3 sequence: CASSSRQSSYNEQFF. CDR3 DNA sequence: TGTGCCAGCAGCTCCCGACAGAGCTCCTACAATGAGCAGTTCTTC. Supplemented by reference TRBV7-9 and TRBJ2-1, the full variable domain reads DTGVSQNPRHKITKRGQNVTFRCDPISEHNRLYWYRQTLGQGPEFLTYFQNEAQLEKSRLLSDRFSAERPKGSFSTLEIQRTEQGDSAMYLCASSSRQSSYNEQFFGPGTRLTVL.